This TCR beta chain was obtained from a study of T cells in localized non-small cell lung cancer. This CDR3 contains 19 residues. CDR1 and CDR2 (germline): SGDLS, YYNGEE. V was clipped by 1 base and J by 13 bases; unmatched bases: 19. With respect to this clone: What it binds is not known.

The study's findings and limits: Higher blood T cell density tracked longer overall survival. Peak T cell clonality was found in uninvolved adjacent lung, exceeding tumor.

The assay was immunoSEQ multiplex PCR, and TCRdb's table has in-frame clones only and misses some. The sample records approximately 26,000 clones, approximately 89% being singletons. The sequences come from peripheral blood, collected before any cancer treatment. The chain is built from TRBV9 and TRBJ2-1, with 14 bases aligning to TRBD2. The receptor was derived from a female donor at least 60 years old with stage II squamous cell lung carcinoma. CDR3 bases: TGTGCCAGCAGCGTATCGGGACTAGCGGGAGTAATCTCCCCCTCGACCCAGTTCTTC. Its protein product is CASSVSGLAGVISPSTQFF.